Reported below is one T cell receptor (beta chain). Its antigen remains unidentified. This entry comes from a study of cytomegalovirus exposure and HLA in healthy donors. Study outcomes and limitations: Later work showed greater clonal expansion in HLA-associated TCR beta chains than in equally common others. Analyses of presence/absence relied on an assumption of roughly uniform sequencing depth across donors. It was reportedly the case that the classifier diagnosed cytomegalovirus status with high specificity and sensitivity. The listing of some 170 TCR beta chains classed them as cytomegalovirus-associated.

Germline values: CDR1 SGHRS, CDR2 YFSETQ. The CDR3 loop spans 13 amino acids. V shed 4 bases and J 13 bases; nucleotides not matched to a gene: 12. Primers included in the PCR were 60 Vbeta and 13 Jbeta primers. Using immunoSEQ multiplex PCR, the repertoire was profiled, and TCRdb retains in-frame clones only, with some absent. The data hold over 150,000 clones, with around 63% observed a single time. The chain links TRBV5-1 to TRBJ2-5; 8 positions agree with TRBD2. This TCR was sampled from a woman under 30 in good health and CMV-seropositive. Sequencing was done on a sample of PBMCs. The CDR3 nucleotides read TGCGCCAGCAGCGCCCCGGGACTAGAGTCACCGTACTTC. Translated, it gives CASSAPGLESPYF. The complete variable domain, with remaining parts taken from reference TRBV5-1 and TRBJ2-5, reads KAGVTQTPRYLIKTRGQQVTLSCSPISGHRSVSWYQQTPGQGLQFLFEYFSETQRNKGNFPGRFSGRQFSNSRSEMNVSTLELGDSALYLCASSAPGLESPYFGPGTRLLVL.